This is a list of T cell receptor beta chains from one sample in a study of cytomegalovirus exposure and HLA in healthy donors. TCRdb's table, derived via immunoSEQ multiplex PCR, lists solely in-frame clones and lacks some. This repertoire shows fewer than 200,000 clones, 84% found once; its top ten account for roughly 1%. The sample consisted of PBMCs. The receptors originated from a man aged 25 to 40 in good health and CMV-seronegative. CDR3s include the opening cysteine and the closing phenylalanine or tryptophan. The D gene is left open where the match is weak. Only part of the rows carry a size: once, few, many, or a class if the clone is expanded.

clone_size | j_call | d_call | v_call | cdr3_nt | cdr3_aa
- | TRBJ2-7 | TRBD2 | TRBV4-3 | TGCGCCAGCAGCCAAGATGCCCACGGGACTAGCGGATACGAGCAGTACTTC | CASSQDAHGTSGYEQYF
- | TRBJ2-1 | TRBD2 | TRBV7-2 | TGTGCCAGCAGCTTATCGACTAGCGGGGGGTATGAGCAGTTCTTC | CASSLSTSGGYEQFF
- | TRBJ2-5 | TRBD1 | TRBV6-5 | TGTGCCAGCAGTCCCGGGACAGGGGGCGCGGAGACCCAGTACTTC | CASSPGTGGAETQYF
few | TRBJ2-5 | TRBD2 | TRBV10-2 | TGCGCCAGCAGTGGAGGGTCGGGGGGGCTAGAGACCCAGTACTTC | CASSGGSGGLETQYF
- | TRBJ1-6 | - | TRBV30 | TGTGCCTGGAGTGTCGGACAGAGACATAATTCACCCCTCCACTTT | CAWSVGQRHNSPLHF
few | TRBJ2-7 | - | TRBV28 | TGTGCCAGCAGTCTAGCCGACGAGCAGTACTTC | CASSLADEQYF
- | TRBJ1-1 | - | TRBV9 | TGTGCCAGCAGCCCCAGCCCCTTCCGGGACACCATTGAAGCTTTCTTT | CASSPSPFRDTIEAFF
- | TRBJ2-2 | TRBD2 | TRBV30 | TGTGCCTGGAGCGCAAGCGGGGAGGAGACCGGGGAGCTGTTTTTT | CAWSASGEETGELFF
once | TRBJ2-3 | - | TRBV7-2 | TGTGCCAGCAGCCCAGGAAACACAGATACGCAGTATTTT | CASSPGNTDTQYF
- | TRBJ1-6 | - | TRBV28 | TGTGCCAGCAGTCCCCCCGGTTCGGGAGCGTTGAGGAATTCACCCCTCCACTTT | CASSPPGSGALRNSPLHF
- | TRBJ2-7 | - | TRBV5-4 | TGTGCCAGCAGCTTGGCCGTCGGGGGAAGGCTCCAAATCTACGAGCAGTACTTC | CASSLAVGGRLQIYEQYF
- | TRBJ2-7 | TRBD2 | TRBV11-1 | TGTGCCAGCAGCTTAGCGCTGGGAGGGACCTACGAGCAGTACTTC | CASSLALGGTYEQYF
- | TRBJ1-2 | TRBD1 | TRBV19 | TGTGCCAGTAGTGTAGCGGGACAGGGCTATGGCTACACCTTC | CASSVAGQGYGYTF
- | TRBJ1-6 | - | TRBV28 | TGTGCCAGCAGTTTTCGCACACCGCCCTATAATTCACCCCTCCACTTT | CASSFRTPPYNSPLHF
- | TRBJ1-4 | - | TRBV7-6 | TGTGCCAGCAGCTTAGAATCCAGGGTGGGAGAAAAACTGTTTTTT | CASSLESRVGEKLFF
- | TRBJ2-1 | TRBD2 | TRBV28 | TGTGCCAGCAGTAGAAGGACTAGCGGGAGCAATGAGCAGTTCTTC | CASSRRTSGSNEQFF
- | TRBJ2-5 | - | TRBV7-8 | TGTGCCAGCAGCTCTCAACGGGACAAGCCGTACTTC | CASSSQRDKPYF
- | TRBJ2-2 | TRBD1 | TRBV2 | TGTGCCAGCAGTGTAAACCGGGACAGGGTTTCGAACACCGGGGAGCTGTTTTTT | CASSVNRDRVSNTGELFF
few | TRBJ1-5 | - | TRBV19 | TGTGCCAGTAATTCAGGGGAACAGCCCCAGCATTTT | CASNSGEQPQHF
few | TRBJ1-4 | - | TRBV5-1 | TGCGCCAGCAGCTTCACAGGGCCGAATGAAAAACTGTTTTTT | CASSFTGPNEKLFF
- | TRBJ2-7 | - | TRBV6-5 | TGTGCCAGCAGTCCCCCCGGACATTACGAGCAGTACTTC | CASSPPGHYEQYF
- | TRBJ1-1 | TRBD1 | TRBV9 | TGTGCCAGCAAACGTGGGACAGGGCTGGGCCTAGGGACTGAAGCTTTCTTT | CASKRGTGLGLGTEAFF
- | TRBJ2-5 | - | TRBV18 | TGTGCCAGCTCACCTTTGAGGCAAGAGACCCAGTACTTC | CASSPLRQETQYF
- | TRBJ1-6 | TRBD1 | TRBV18 | TGTGCCAGCTCTCGAGACAGGGGGCAGAGGGCACCCCTCCACTTT | CASSRDRGQRAPLHF
few | TRBJ2-7 | TRBD2 | TRBV27 | TGTGCCAGCAGTTTATCTTCGGGGGGTATTACCTACGAGCAGTACTTC | CASSLSSGGITYEQYF
- | TRBJ2-1 | TRBD2 | TRBV9 | TGTGCCAGCGCGACTAGCGGGAGATGGAATGAGCAGTTCTTC | CASATSGRWNEQFF
- | TRBJ2-1 | - | TRBV27 | TGTGCCAGCAGTCCACAGGGTAATGAGCAGTTCTTC | CASSPQGNEQFF
- | TRBJ1-2 | TRBD1 | TRBV30 | TGTGCCTGGAGTCTACCGGGACAGGGGACGCTTTATGGCTACACCTTC | CAWSLPGQGTLYGYTF
- | TRBJ2-7 | - | TRBV5-5 | TGTGCCAGCAGCTTAGTTACCAGAACAGACTACGAGCAGTACTTC | CASSLVTRTDYEQYF
- | TRBJ2-1 | TRBD1 | TRBV13 | TGTGCCAGCAGCCCCGCGACAGGGACCGATGAGCAGTTCTTC | CASSPATGTDEQFF
- | TRBJ2-2 | - | TRBV5-4 | TGTGCCAGCAGCCAGGATCAGAGTACCGGGGAGCTGTTTTTT | CASSQDQSTGELFF
- | TRBJ1-1 | - | TRBV4-1 | TGCGCCAGCAGCCAAGACGCCCCCAGGGGGAACACTGAAGCTTTCTTT | CASSQDAPRGNTEAFF
- | TRBJ2-3 | TRBD1 | TRBV7-6 | TGTGCCAGCAGCGCAGGGACAGTGAGAGTGTCAGATACGCAGTATTTT | CASSAGTVRVSDTQYF
- | TRBJ1-1 | - | TRBV7-2 | TGTGCCAGCAGCTTATCTCGTGAAGCTTTCTTT | CASSLSREAFF
- | TRBJ1-5 | TRBD1 | TRBV7-2 | TGTGCCAGCAGCAGCCGGGGGACAGGAGCGATTCAGCCCCAGCATTTT | CASSSRGTGAIQPQHF
few | TRBJ2-3 | - | TRBV2 | TGTGCCAGCAGTGAAGCGGAACGGGAGTTGGAGACAGATACGCAGTATTTT | CASSEAERELETDTQYF
- | TRBJ1-6 | - | TRBV6-5 | TGTGCCAGCAGGGATCAGGGTGACTATTCACCCCTCCACTTT | CASRDQGDYSPLHF
- | TRBJ2-7 | - | TRBV5-1 | TGCGCCAGCAGCCCGGAAGGACACCTCAATTCCTACGAGCAGTACTTC | CASSPEGHLNSYEQYF
- | TRBJ2-7 | - | TRBV28 | TGTGCCAGCAGTTTTCCTCCGACAGAGCCCAATGGGTACGAGCAGTACTTC | CASSFPPTEPNGYEQYF
few | TRBJ1-5 | TRBD1 | TRBV18 | TGTGCCAGCTCATCGGGACAGTATAGCAATCAGCCCCAGCATTTT | CASSSGQYSNQPQHF
- | TRBJ1-3 | - | TRBV6-4 | TGTGCCAGCAGTGCGTTGACAGCCCAGAGCTCTGGAAACACCATATATTTT | CASSALTAQSSGNTIYF
- | TRBJ1-1 | - | TRBV30 | TGTGCCTGGAGTGTGGGGGGGAACACTGAAGCTTTCTTT | CAWSVGGNTEAFF
- | TRBJ1-5 | TRBD1 | TRBV6-1 | TGTGCCAGCAGTCAGACCAGGGGGCAAGGTCAGCCCCAGCATTTT | CASSQTRGQGQPQHF
- | TRBJ2-7 | TRBD2 | TRBV5-1 | TGCGCCAGCAGCTTGGGCTGGCGGGAGGACGTTGCCTACGAGCAGTACTTC | CASSLGWREDVAYEQYF
- | TRBJ2-1 | - | TRBV5-1 | TGCGCCAGCAGCTTGGCTAGCGATCGGAATGAGCAGTTCTTC | CASSLASDRNEQFF
- | TRBJ2-1 | TRBD2 | TRBV10-2 | TGCGCCAGCCATGGGCGGGGGGGAGTATACAATGAGCAGTTCTTC | CASHGRGGVYNEQFF
- | TRBJ1-2 | - | TRBV28 | TGTGCCAGCAGTTTAAGGGGAGGGATCGGCTACACCTTC | CASSLRGGIGYTF
- | TRBJ1-2 | - | TRBV30 | TGTGCCTGGAGCTCCTCCCACAGCGGCTACACCTTC | CAWSSSHSGYTF
- | TRBJ1-3 | TRBD1 | TRBV28 | TGTGCCAGCAAGGGGGCTGCGGACTCTGGAAACACCATATATTTT | CASKGAADSGNTIYF
- | TRBJ1-5 | - | TRBV7-9 | TGTGCCAGCAGTCCAGGGGAACAGCCCCAGCATTTT | CASSPGEQPQHF
- | TRBJ2-5 | - | TRBV19 | TGTGCCAGTAGTATTCTAGCCCAAGAGACCCAGTACTTC | CASSILAQETQYF
- | TRBJ1-1 | TRBD1 | TRBV18 | TGTGCCAGCTCACCGCTCGCGGACAGGGTAGGAACTGAAGCTTTCTTT | CASSPLADRVGTEAFF
- | TRBJ2-7 | TRBD1 | TRBV7-6 | TGTGCCAGCAGTTCAGGACAGGGGGACTCCTACGAGCAGTACTTC | CASSSGQGDSYEQYF
- | TRBJ2-1 | TRBD2 | TRBV7-9 | TGTGCCAGCAGCTTGCTAGCGGGAGAGGGTGAGCAGTTCTTC | CASSLLAGEGEQFF
few | TRBJ1-6 | TRBD1 | TRBV28 | TGTGCCAGCAGTTTTTGGGGGGACAGGGGGTTCCACTTT | CASSFWGDRGFHF
- | TRBJ2-1 | TRBD2 | TRBV10-3 | TGTGCCATCAGAGTACTAGCGGGGGTGTACAATGAGCAGTTCTTC | CAIRVLAGVYNEQFF
- | TRBJ2-2 | TRBD2 | TRBV6-1 | TGTGCCAGCAGTGAAGCTGGGACTAGCGGGGACCCGGGCACCGGGGAGCTGTTTTTT | CASSEAGTSGDPGTGELFF